The 2 T cell receptor beta chains below were found in one sample sequenced in a study of blood T cell repertoires in COVID-19. The assay was immunoSEQ multiplex PCR, and TCRdb's table has in-frame clones only and misses some. The sample has about 260,000 clones, 91% seen once. The specimen sequenced was peripheral blood. All receptors come from a person in their late teens or twenties with COVID-19, enrolled during active disease.

The genes are TRBV27 and TRBJ1-2, with D perhaps matching TRBD1 (5 bases). Germline loops: CDR1 MNHEY, CDR2 SMNVEV (reference sequence). V was pared by 4 bases and J by 3 bases, with 15 bases between. The CDR3 consists of 15 residues. CDR3 coding DNA: TGTGCCAGCAGTTCCCGTCCAGGGTGGGACTATGGCTACACCTTC. This translates into CASSSRPGWDYGYTF.

CDR3 in amino acids: CAWTNRVPGSPLHF. The DNA for the CDR3 is TGTGCCTGGACCAACAGGGTGCCTGGTTCACCCCTCCACTTT. The chain employs TRBV30 and TRBJ1-6; D is perhaps TRBD1 (6 bases). The CDR3 extends over 14 amino acids. V gave up 4 bases and J gave up 9 bases, with 16 bases separating them. CDR1 and CDR2 (germline): GTSNPN, SVGIG (reference sequence).